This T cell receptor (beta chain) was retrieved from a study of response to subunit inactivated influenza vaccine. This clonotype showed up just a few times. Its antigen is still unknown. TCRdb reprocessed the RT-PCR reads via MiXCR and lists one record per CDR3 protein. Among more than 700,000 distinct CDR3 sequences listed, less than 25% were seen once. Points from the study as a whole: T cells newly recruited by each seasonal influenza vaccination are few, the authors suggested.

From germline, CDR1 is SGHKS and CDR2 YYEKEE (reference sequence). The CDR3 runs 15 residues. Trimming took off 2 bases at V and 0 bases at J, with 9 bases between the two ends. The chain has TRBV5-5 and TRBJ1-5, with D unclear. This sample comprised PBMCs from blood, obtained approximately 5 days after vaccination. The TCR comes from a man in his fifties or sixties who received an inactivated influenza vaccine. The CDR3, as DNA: TGTGCCAGCAGCTTCGGTGGGATTAGCAATCAGCCCCAGCATTTT. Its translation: CASSFGGISNQPQHF.